Following are 5 T cell receptor beta chains from one sample sequenced in a study of control samples from healthy donors and cancer patients. The repertoire was sequenced with immunoSEQ multiplex PCR; TCRdb's copy has only in-frame clones and lacks some. The repertoire has about 80,000 clones, approximately 89% of them found once; the top ten carry 4.5% to 7%. The sample was blood. These receptors were obtained from a man aged 50 or older in good health.

The rearrangement links TRBV9 to TRBJ1-2; 9 bases align to TRBD1. Germline values: CDR1 SGDLS, CDR2 YYNGEE. V lost 4 bases to trimming and J lost 3 bases; unmatched junction nucleotides: 13. The CDR3 contains 17 residues. CDR3: CASSPPGQGRRDYGYTF. In nucleotides, the CDR3 is TGTGCCAGCAGCCCACCGGGACAGGGAAGGCGAGACTATGGCTACACCTTC.

The chain is built from TRBV12-5 and TRBJ2-5; TRBD1 agrees at 7 bases. Germline V gives CDR1 LGHNT, CDR2 FRNRAP. The trim removed 0 bases at V and 5 bases at J, leaving 15 bases unmatched. This CDR3 is built from 18 residues. As DNA, the CDR3 is TGTGCTAGTGGTTTGGTATTAACTGAGACAGGGTCGGAGGAGACCCAGTACTTC. It specifies CASGLVLTETGSEETQYF. Full variable domain (remainder filled in from reference TRBV12-5 and TRBJ2-5): DARVTQTPRHKVTEMGQEVTMRCQPILGHNTVFWYRQTMMQGLELLAYFRNRAPLDDSGMPKDRFSAEMPDATLATLKIQPSEPRDSAVYFCASGLVLTETGSEETQYFGPGTRLLVL.

The V call is TRBV7-2, the J call TRBJ1-1; D not certain. CDR1 and CDR2 from the germline V gene are SGHTA and FQGNSA. V was trimmed by 1 base and J by 6 bases, leaving 9 bases between them. CDR3 length: 13 amino acids. The CDR3 DNA reads as TGTGCCAGCAGCTTAGAGAGGTTGGCTGAAGCTTTCTTT. Translating it yields CASSLERLAEAFF.

This clone was found once. V is TRBV18 and J is TRBJ2-3; D may be TRBD1 or TRBD2 (6 bases each). Per germline, CDR1 KGHSH and CDR2 LQKENI. This CDR3 contains 16 residues. V was pared by 2 bases and J by 2 bases, with 14 bases between. The CDR3 DNA is TGTGCCAGCTCACCAGGGGGGCGGACTTACACAGATACGCAGTATTTT. Translated: CASSPGGRTYTDTQYF.

V is TRBV11-2 and J is TRBJ1-2; 9 nucleotides line up with TRBD1. CDR1 and CDR2 (germline): SGHAT, FQNNGV. This CDR3 comprises 17 residues. Germline trimming cut 1 base from V and 3 bases from J; bases unmatched to any gene: 9. The CDR3 DNA sequence: TGTGCCAGCAGCTTAGGGCGTGGACAGGGGATTTACTATGGCTACACCTTC. It specifies CASSLGRGQGIYYGYTF. The full variable domain, with the rest looked up from reference TRBV11-2 and TRBJ1-2, is EAGVAQSPRYKIIEKRQSVAFWCNPISGHATLYWYQQILGQGPKLLIQFQNNGVVDDSQLPKDRFSAERLKGVDSTLKIQPAKLEDSAVYLCASSLGRGQGIYYGYTFGSGTRLTVV.